Shown below are 18 T cell receptor beta chains from a single sample sequenced in a study of T cell responses to AZD1222 COVID-19 vaccine. TCRdb's copy holds only in-frame clones and misses some; the assay was immunoSEQ multiplex PCR. The repertoire holds tens of thousands of clones, with approximately 88% as singletons. The specimen was peripheral blood, collected on day 0 of AZD1222 vaccination. Receptors originate from an adult in good health.

The CDR3 nucleotides are TGTGCCAGCAGTCCCCTAGCGGGAGCCATCTACGAGCAGTACTTC. Translated, it gives CASSPLAGAIYEQYF. This chain uses TRBV25-1 with TRBJ2-7; 10 bases line up with TRBD2. With V trimmed by 5 bases and J by 3 bases, 7 bases remained unmatched. Looked up from germline, CDR1 is MGHDK and CDR2 is SYGVNS. CDR3 size: 15 residues.

The chain carries TRBV6-2 or TRBV6-3 and TRBJ2-1, with 7 bases aligning to TRBD2. CDR1 MNHEY and CDR2 SVGEGT come from the germline V gene. V dropped 0 bases and J dropped 8; count of bases not matched to a gene: 7. The CDR3 loop spans 15 amino acids. In nucleotides, the CDR3 is TGTGCCAGCAGTTACTCGTTATCTAGCGGCGATGAGCAGTTCTTC. Translation: CASSYSLSSGDEQFF.

The rearrangement uses TRBV19 and TRBJ1-4, with D perhaps TRBD1 (5 bases). V was pared by 2 bases and J by 4 bases, with 11 bases between. Germline assignment: CDR1 LNHDA and CDR2 SQIVND (reference sequence). The CDR3 has 15 residues. The chain's CDR3 is CASSIWDALNEKLFF. The DNA of the CDR3 is TGTGCCAGTAGTATATGGGACGCCCTTAATGAAAAACTGTTTTTT.

This clone came up a few times. The chain employs TRBV5-1 and TRBJ2-1; 7 nucleotides line up with TRBD2. Per the germline V gene, CDR1 is SGHRS and CDR2 is YFSETQ. V lost 0 bases and J lost 6; bases outside the gene matches: 3. The CDR3 runs to 14 residues. CDR3 sequence: CASSLASGLNEQFF. CDR3 coding DNA: TGCGCCAGCAGCTTGGCTAGCGGACTCAATGAGCAGTTCTTC.

The genes are TRBV29-1 and TRBJ2-5, with D unresolved. Trimming shortened V by 7 bases and J by 5 bases, and 14 bases separated the two germline ends. The CDR3 length is 12 residues. Germline V CDR1 and CDR2: SQVTM, ANQGSEA. The CDR3 sequence: CSAGQSGETQYF. Written as DNA, the CDR3 is TGCAGCGCCGGCCAGTCCGGGGAGACCCAGTACTTC.

This rearrangement joins TRBV5-1 to TRBJ2-6, with 10 bases identical to TRBD1. With 5 bases clipped from V and 4 bases from J, the junction kept 6 bases outside the gene matches. Germline CDR1 is SGHRS and CDR2 is YFSETQ. The CDR3 is made up of 16 amino acids. For the CDR3, the DNA is TGCGCCAGCAGTGACAGGGGGCGTACGGGGGCCAACGTCCTGACTTTC. Translating it yields CASSDRGRTGANVLTF.

This chain joins TRBV2 and TRBJ2-3; perhaps D is TRBD1 or TRBD2 (5 bases each). This CDR3 has 16 residues. Germline CDR1 SNHLY, CDR2 FYNNEI. V dropped 3 bases and J dropped 2 bases, with 15 bases sitting between them. In DNA, the CDR3 is TGTGCCAGCAGTGATCTCGGGGCCCGCAACACAGATACGCAGTATTTT. This gives the protein CASSDLGARNTDTQYF.

Here the CDR3 DNA reads TGTGCCAGCAGCTTCCGCAGAGTGAGGTGGGAAGAGACCCAGTACTTC. It encodes CASSFRRVRWEETQYF. The rearrangement joins TRBV7-8 to TRBJ2-5, with D unresolved. Germline assignment: CDR1 SGHVS and CDR2 FQNEAQ. CDR3 length: 16 residues. V lost 3 bases to trimming and J lost 3 bases, with 17 bases between them. The variable domain in full, with the rest retrieved from reference TRBV7-8 and TRBJ2-5, is GAGVSQSPRYKVAKRGQDVALRCDPISGHVSLFWYQQALGQGPEFLTYFQNEAQLDKSGLPSDRFFAERPEGSVSTLKIQRTQQEDSAVYLCASSFRRVRWEETQYFGPGTRLLVL.

This clone was picked up a small number of times. The identical CDR3 is also encoded by other nucleotide sequences in the sample. This chain connects TRBV5-6 to TRBJ2-2; possibly TRBD1 or TRBD2 for D (6 bases each). V lost 0 bases and J lost 5, with 11 bases in between. Germline CDR1 and CDR2: SGHDT and YYEEEE. The length of the CDR3 is 15 residues. The CDR3 sequence: CASSLGGGGTGELFF. The CDR3, as DNA: TGTGCCAGCAGCTTGGGCGGAGGGGGGACCGGGGAGCTGTTTTTT.

The J gene is TRBJ1-5, the V gene TRBV28; D gene ambiguous. The CDR3 is made up of 12 amino acids. CDR1 and CDR2 (germline): MDHEN, SYDVKM. The V gene lost 5 bases and the J gene lost 4 bases, with 6 bases spanning the gap. CDR3 protein: CASSITNQPQHF. In nucleotides, the CDR3 is TGTGCCAGCAGTATAACAAATCAGCCCCAGCATTTT.

The gene calls are TRBV5-1 and TRBJ1-4; the D is unclear. V lost 4 bases, J lost 7 bases, and 14 bases lay in between. The CDR3 sequence is 14 residues long. CDR1 is SGHRS, CDR2 YFSETQ, per germline. This CDR3 is CASSRVQPAEKLFF. The CDR3 DNA reads as TGCGCCAGCAGCCGCGTCCAACCGGCTGAAAAACTGTTTTTT. The full variable domain, its missing parts supplied by reference TRBV5-1 and TRBJ1-4, is KAGVTQTPRYLIKTRGQQVTLSCSPISGHRSVSWYQQTPGQGLQFLFEYFSETQRNKGNFPGRFSGRQFSNSRSEMNVSTLELGDSALYLCASSRVQPAEKLFFGSGTQLSVL.

The chain links TRBV7-8 to TRBJ1-1; D uncertain. Germline values: CDR1 SGHVS, CDR2 FQNEAQ. This CDR3 spans 13 amino acids. V was pared by 3 bases and J by 1 base, with 6 bases between. The CDR3, as DNA: TGTGCCAGCAGCTTCCGACCGAACACTGAAGCTTTCTTT. This codes for CASSFRPNTEAFF.

J is TRBJ1-4 and V is TRBV30; possible D gene TRBD1, 5 bases. Germline lookup yields CDR1 GTSNPN and CDR2 SVGIG (reference sequence). Trimming took off 0 bases at V and 7 bases at J, with 15 bases between the two ends. The CDR3 is 15 residues long. As DNA, the CDR3 is TGTGCCTGGAGTGTCCTACGAACAGGCGGTGAAAAACTGTTTTTT. Translation: CAWSVLRTGGEKLFF.

The chain has TRBV9 and TRBJ2-2, with 7 bases fitting TRBD2. The ends lost 0 bases at V and 5 bases at J; junction bases unmatched: 4. The CDR3 has 15 residues. Germline-derived CDR1 and CDR2 are SGDLS and YYNGEE. CDR3 coding DNA: TGTGCCAGCAGCGTAGTGACGGGAGGTACCGGGGAGCTGTTTTTT. It translates to CASSVVTGGTGELFF.

The V call is TRBV19, the J call TRBJ1-5; D perhaps matches TRBD1 (5 bases). The CDR3 contains 16 residues. CDR1 is LNHDA and CDR2 is SQIVND in the germline V gene (reference sequence). V dropped 8 bases and J dropped 0 bases, with 17 bases sitting between them. The CDR3 nucleotides read TGTGCCAGTGTTAAAGGGGCAGGACTTAGCAATCAGCCCCAGCATTTT. Amino acid sequence: CASVKGAGLSNQPQHF.

This rearrangement joins TRBV2 to TRBJ2-5, with D possibly TRBD1 on 6 matching bases. From germline, CDR1 is SNHLY and CDR2 FYNNEI. This CDR3 is 14 amino acids long. Trimming shortened V by 7 bases and J by 1 base, and 13 bases separated the two germline ends. This CDR3 is CASNLGQIQETQYF. For the CDR3, the DNA is TGTGCCAGCAACTTAGGACAGATCCAAGAGACCCAGTACTTC.

V and J are TRBV6-9 and TRBJ2-7, with TRBD2 matching 15 bases. The CDR3 runs 19 residues. With V trimmed by 2 bases and J by 5 bases, 13 bases remained unmatched. In germline, CDR1 is MNHGY, CDR2 SVAAGI. CDR3 loop: CASSYAGLAGGRATNEQYF. In DNA form, the CDR3 reads TGTGCCAGCAGTTATGCGGGACTAGCGGGAGGTAGGGCTACGAACGAGCAGTACTTC.

The CDR3 DNA reads as TGTGCCAGCAGCTTGTTACGGGACGGTGGAAACACCATATATTTT. This sequence encodes CASSLLRDGGNTIYF. The chain joins TRBV5-4 to TRBJ1-3; a weak D match, TRBD1 (5 bases). Trimming took 1 base from V and 3 from J, leaving 11 bases between them. Per germline, CDR1 SGHNT and CDR2 YYREEE (reference sequence). The CDR3 consists of 15 residues.